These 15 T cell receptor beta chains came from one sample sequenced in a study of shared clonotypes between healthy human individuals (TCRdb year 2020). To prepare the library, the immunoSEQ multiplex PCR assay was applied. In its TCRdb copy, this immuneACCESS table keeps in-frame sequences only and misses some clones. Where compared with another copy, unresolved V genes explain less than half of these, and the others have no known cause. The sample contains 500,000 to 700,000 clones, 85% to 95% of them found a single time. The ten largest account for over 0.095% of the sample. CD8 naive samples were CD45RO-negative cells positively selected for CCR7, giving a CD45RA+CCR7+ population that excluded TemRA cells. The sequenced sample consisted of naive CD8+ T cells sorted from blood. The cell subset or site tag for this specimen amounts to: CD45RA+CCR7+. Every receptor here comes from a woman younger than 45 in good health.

This chain's CDR3 is CASSQPLAGNTDTQYF. The CDR3 nucleotides are TGTGCCAGCAGCCAACCACTAGCGGGTAACACAGATACGCAGTATTTT. The rearrangement links TRBV7-2 to TRBJ2-3, with 9 bases matching TRBD2. This CDR3 contains 16 residues. V was clipped by 5 bases and J by 2 bases; unmatched bases: 8. The V gene's germline CDR1 is SGHTA and CDR2 FQGNSA. Full variable domain (remainder filled in from reference TRBV7-2 and TRBJ2-3): GAGVSQSPSNKVTEKGKDVELRCDPISGHTALYWYRQSLGQGLEFLIYFQGNSAPDKSGLPSDRFSAERTGGSVSTLTIQRTQQEDSAVYLCASSQPLAGNTDTQYFGPGTRLTVL.

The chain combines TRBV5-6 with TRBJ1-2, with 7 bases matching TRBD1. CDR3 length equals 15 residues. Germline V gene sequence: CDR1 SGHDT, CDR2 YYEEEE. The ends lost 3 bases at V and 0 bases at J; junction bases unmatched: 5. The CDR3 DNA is TGTGCCAGCAGCTCCCGGGACAGAGCTAACTATGGCTACACCTTC. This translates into CASSSRDRANYGYTF.

The CDR3, as DNA: TGTGCCAGCAGTTTCCTTCGACCGGGACTAGGGATGCCCCCTGAGCAGTTCTTC. Translation: CASSFLRPGLGMPPEQFF. The rearrangement joins TRBV28 to TRBJ2-1; 8 bases match TRBD2. J was trimmed by 9 bases and V by 3 bases; bases with no gene match: 19. Germline V gives CDR1 MDHEN, CDR2 SYDVKM. The CDR3 is made up of 18 amino acids.

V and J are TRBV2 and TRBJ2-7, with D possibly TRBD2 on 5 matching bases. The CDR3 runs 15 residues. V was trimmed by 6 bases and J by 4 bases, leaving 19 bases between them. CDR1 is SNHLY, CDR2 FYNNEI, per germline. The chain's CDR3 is CASSAHIEGFYEQYF. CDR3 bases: TGTGCCAGCAGCGCCCATATCGAGGGCTTTTACGAGCAGTACTTC.

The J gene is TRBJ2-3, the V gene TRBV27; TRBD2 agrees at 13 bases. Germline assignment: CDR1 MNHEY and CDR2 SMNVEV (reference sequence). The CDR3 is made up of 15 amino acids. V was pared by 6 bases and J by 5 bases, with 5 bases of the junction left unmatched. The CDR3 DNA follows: TGTGCCAGCAGACTAGCGGGAGGGCCAAGAGATACGCAGTATTTT. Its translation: CASRLAGGPRDTQYF.

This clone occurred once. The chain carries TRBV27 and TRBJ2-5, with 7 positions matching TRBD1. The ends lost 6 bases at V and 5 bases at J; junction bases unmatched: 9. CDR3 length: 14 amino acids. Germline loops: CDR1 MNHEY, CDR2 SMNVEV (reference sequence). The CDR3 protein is CASRPLGGRETQYF. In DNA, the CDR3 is TGTGCCAGCAGGCCGCTAGGGGGCAGGGAGACCCAGTACTTC.

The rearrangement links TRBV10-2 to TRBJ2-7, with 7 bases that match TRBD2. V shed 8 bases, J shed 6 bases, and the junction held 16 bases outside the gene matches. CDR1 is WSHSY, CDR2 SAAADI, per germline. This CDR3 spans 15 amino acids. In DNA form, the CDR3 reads TGCGCCAGCGGCCTCTCCCGGGACTACTCGGGCGAGCAGTACTTC. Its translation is CASGLSRDYSGEQYF.

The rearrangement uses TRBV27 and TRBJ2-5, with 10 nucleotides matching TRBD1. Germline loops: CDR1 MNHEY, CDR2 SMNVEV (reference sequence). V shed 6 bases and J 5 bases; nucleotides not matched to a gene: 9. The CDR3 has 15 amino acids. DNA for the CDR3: TGTGCCAGCAGCTACTCGACAGGGGGCGAGGAGACCCAGTACTTC. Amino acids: CASSYSTGGEETQYF.

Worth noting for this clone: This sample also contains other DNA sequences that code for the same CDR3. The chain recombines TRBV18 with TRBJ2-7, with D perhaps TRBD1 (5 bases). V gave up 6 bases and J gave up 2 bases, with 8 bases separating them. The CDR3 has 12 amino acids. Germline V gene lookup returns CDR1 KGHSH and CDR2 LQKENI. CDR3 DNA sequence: TGTGCCAGCTCCCCAGGGACCTACGAGCAGTACTTC. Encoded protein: CASSPGTYEQYF.

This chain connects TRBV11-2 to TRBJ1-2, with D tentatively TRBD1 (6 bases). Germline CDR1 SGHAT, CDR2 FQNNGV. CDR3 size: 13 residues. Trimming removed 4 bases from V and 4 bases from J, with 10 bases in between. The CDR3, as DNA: TGTGCCAGCAGCTCGGGACATCTCTATGGCTACACCTTC. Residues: CASSSGHLYGYTF.

For the CDR3, the DNA is TGTGCCAGCATGGTGCGGGAGTCCCACGAGCAGTACTTC. Translation gives CASMVRESHEQYF. The V call is TRBV27, the J call TRBJ2-7, with 7 bases aligning to TRBD2. Germline trimming cut 7 bases from V and 5 bases from J; bases unmatched to any gene: 8. Germline CDR1 is MNHEY and CDR2 is SMNVEV (reference sequence). The CDR3 totals 13 residues.

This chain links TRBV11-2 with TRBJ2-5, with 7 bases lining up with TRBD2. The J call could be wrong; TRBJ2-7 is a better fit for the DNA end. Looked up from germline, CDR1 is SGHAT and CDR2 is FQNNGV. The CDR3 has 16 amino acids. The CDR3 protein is CASSLVMVAGVREQYF. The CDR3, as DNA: TGTGCCAGCAGCTTAGTGATGGTGGCGGGAGTTCGCGAGCAGTACTTC.

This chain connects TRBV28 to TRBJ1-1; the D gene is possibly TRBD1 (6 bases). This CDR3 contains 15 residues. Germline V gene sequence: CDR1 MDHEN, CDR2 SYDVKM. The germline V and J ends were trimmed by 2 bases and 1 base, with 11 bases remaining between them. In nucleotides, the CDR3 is TGTGCCAGCAGTTTAGGGGGGGGGCCGAACACTGAAGCTTTCTTT. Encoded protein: CASSLGGGPNTEAFF.

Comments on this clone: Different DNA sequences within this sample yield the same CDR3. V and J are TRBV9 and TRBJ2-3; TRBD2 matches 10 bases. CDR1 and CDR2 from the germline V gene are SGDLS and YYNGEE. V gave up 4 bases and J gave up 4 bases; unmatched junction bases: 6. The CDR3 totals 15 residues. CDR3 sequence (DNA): TGTGCCAGCAGCCCCCTAGCGGGAGCTGCAGATACGCAGTATTTT. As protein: CASSPLAGAADTQYF.

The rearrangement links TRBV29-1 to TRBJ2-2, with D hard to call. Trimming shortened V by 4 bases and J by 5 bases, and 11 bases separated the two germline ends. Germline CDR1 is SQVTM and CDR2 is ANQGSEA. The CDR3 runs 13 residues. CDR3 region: CSVVLGSTGELFF. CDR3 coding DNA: TGCAGCGTTGTGCTGGGTTCGACCGGGGAGCTGTTTTTT.